This T cell receptor beta chain was profiled in a study of blood T cell repertoires in COVID-19. Overall study context: Acute and convalescent COVID-19 specimens originated in the United States, Italy and Spain. The analysed material was cDNA or gDNA that came from T cells, B-cell-depleted T cells, or PBMCs.

Per the authors' pipeline: Amplification from reference gene primers served as the basis for estimated nucleated cell counts. Sequencing was performed with immunoSEQ multiplex PCR; in TCRdb, only in-frame clones are kept and a portion is missing. V, J and clone size are those of that table, while D and trimming were read from the DNA. The profile shows about 41,000 clones, around 82% of them singletons. The CDR3 length is 13 residues. Germline assignment: CDR1 LNHDA and CDR2 SQIVND (reference sequence). With 4 bases removed from V and 4 bases from J, the gap between germline ends came to 11 bases. This chain uses TRBV19 with TRBJ2-7, with a weak D call TRBD1 (5 bases). The receptor comes from a woman aged 80 or over with active or convalescent COVID-19. What was sequenced was peripheral blood. The CDR3 nucleotides are TGTGCCAGTAGTACACAACCAGGGTACGAGCAGTACTTC. This codes for CASSTQPGYEQYF.